A selection of T cell receptor beta chains follows, all from one sample in a study of T-cell reconstitution after alpha-beta-depleted transplantation in children. MiXCR, run by TCRdb on the PCR reads, gives a single entry per CDR3 protein. The data hold around 15,000 distinct CDR3 sequences, with around 4.9% observed a single time. The material was PBMCs, obtained before TCRalphabeta/CD19-depleted stem cell transplant. These receptors all stem from a boy younger than 18 with acute lymphoblastic leukemia, due to receive a stem cell transplant. Both conserved end residues are part of each CDR3. Fields, in order: J gene, D gene, CDR3 length, V gene, clone size, CDR3 protein. The D gene is left open where the match is weak. Rows may omit the clone size; those that give it use once, few, many or a size class.

TRBJ1-2,TRBD1,14,TRBV12-3/TRBV12-4,many,CASSFGQAGYGYTF
TRBJ2-3,TRBD2,15,TRBV20-1,many,CSAGLAGNSEDTQYF
TRBJ1-2,NA,14,TRBV20-1,many,CSASGGYPNYGYTF
TRBJ1-5,NA,14,TRBV5-1,many,CASSLDYPRKPQHF
TRBJ2-7,TRBD1,12,TRBV5-5,many,CASSRDSSEQYF
TRBJ1-4,NA,15,TRBV7-9,many,CASSLPPGANEKLFF
TRBJ2-5,TRBD1,16,TRBV5-6,many,CASSWLRTGRQETQYF
TRBJ1-5,NA,12,TRBV19,many,CASSIGNQPQHF
TRBJ2-5,TRBD2,17,TRBV20-1,many,CSAPPGLAGQTEETQYF
TRBJ2-7,NA,15,TRBV7-9,many,CASSRSETGSYEQYF
TRBJ1-2,NA,18,TRBV29-1,many,CSVEDLMVRGRANYGYTF
TRBJ2-7,NA,11,TRBV5-5,NA,CASEGSYEQYF
TRBJ1-5,NA,14,TRBV6-2/TRBV6-3,many,CASSLGASNQPQHF
TRBJ1-2,NA,15,TRBV20-1,many,CSARAIEGGAVGYTF
TRBJ1-4,NA,15,TRBV6-5,many,CASSPAGGTNEKLFF
TRBJ1-1,TRBD1,17,TRBV6-1,many,CASSKLGQGAASPEAFF
TRBJ1-2,NA,13,TRBV29-1,many,CSDTGPLNGGYTF
TRBJ2-3,NA,13,TRBV4-1,many,CASSHLSTDTQYF
TRBJ1-3,NA,15,TRBV4-3,many,CASSQEIGPGNTIYF
TRBJ1-5,TRBD1,17,TRBV24-1,many,CATRRPPGQVYNQPQHF
TRBJ2-1,NA,14,TRBV6-5,many,CASSYLQTTNEQFF
TRBJ1-1,TRBD1,15,TRBV5-4,NA,CASSQMTGVNTEAFF
TRBJ1-4,NA,14,TRBV25-1,many,CASGEGGRVGKLFF
TRBJ2-1,NA,14,TRBV18,few,CASSPSTPGDEQFF
TRBJ2-2,NA,19,TRBV7-6,many,CASSSDVTPGLRWTGELFF
TRBJ1-3,NA,12,TRBV29-1,many,CSVEASGNTIYF
TRBJ2-1,TRBD2,16,TRBV4-3,medium-sized,CASSQRGLALYNEQFF
TRBJ2-1,NA,15,TRBV4-3,medium-sized,CASSPRDTTYNEQFF
TRBJ1-1,NA,14,TRBV13,many,CASRGGEASTEAFF
TRBJ1-1,NA,19,TRBV21-1,many,CASSSTRAGQDSMNTEAFF
TRBJ2-1,TRBD2,13,TRBV7-9,many,CASSHRGDNEQFF
TRBJ2-2,TRBD2,16,TRBV7-6,many,CASSSRTSGDTGELFF